This TCR beta chain was captured in a study of regulatory T cells in long-lasting Graves disease. General study results and limits: Shared public clonotypes totalled fewer than 3,000 in persistent patients, compared with roughly 970 in new patients.

The TCR beta library used iRepertoire HTBI primers with Arm-PCR amplification of CDR3. One entry per CDR3 protein, called by TCRdb with MiXCR from the multiplex PCR reads. This sample carries 350,000 to 550,000 distinct CDR3 sequences, about 15% of them seen once, and the ten largest clones take about a quarter. Indicated time point: newly diagnosed GD, antithyroid drugs for less than 3 months. PBMCs were the source of the RNA used for TCR sequencing. The germline V gene has CDR1 SGHVS and CDR2 FNYEAQ. This CDR3 is built from 14 residues. V lost 0 bases to trimming and J lost 10 bases, with 13 bases between them. Points on this clonotype: Its antigen is not known. A far bigger clonotype differs at one base, so this is likely a read error.

The same data also went into a second study, on T cells in Graves' hyperthyroidism and ophthalmopathy. In that study: Patients aged 18 to 65 had newly diagnosed hyperthyroidism lasting under 2 months. Blood held most thyroid clonotypes expanded above 0.001 frequency.

The genes are TRBV7-6 and TRBJ2-1; a possible D gene is TRBD1 (5 bases). This sample comprised peripheral blood mononuclear cells (PBMCs), obtained at new diagnosis, from a patient treated with antithyroid drugs. The clonotype was recovered from a woman between 18 and 30 years old with Graves disease. DNA of the CDR3: TGTGCCAGCAGCTTAGCGGCAGGGCCCTACGAGCAGTTCTTC. Translating it yields CASSLAAGPYEQFF.